The 30 T cell receptor beta chains below come from one sample, sequenced in a study of neurological immune-mediated disorders. One entry per CDR3 protein, called by TCRdb with MiXCR from the 5' RACE reads. The sample carries 16,000 or so distinct CDR3 sequences, roughly 9% recorded once. The sample consisted of CD8+ T cells from blood. Every receptor here comes from a man in his forties or fifties in good health.

At least ten counts were recorded for this clonotype. The chain couples TRBV7-3 to TRBJ2-1; D is unclear. Germline lookup yields CDR1 SGHTA and CDR2 FQGTGA. This CDR3 has 14 residues. The V gene lost 4 bases and the J gene lost 8 bases, with 15 bases spanning the gap. In nucleotides, the CDR3 is TGTGCCAGCAGCTCGCGAGACACCCCGGATGAGCAGTTCTTC. Amino acid sequence: CASSSRDTPDEQFF.

This clonotype occurred many times. The junction shows a germline mismatch at one end, possibly a read error. The V gene is TRBV20-1, the J gene TRBJ2-7; D could derive from TRBD1 or TRBD2 (5 bases each). The CDR3 has 13 amino acids. Germline V gives CDR1 DFQATT, CDR2 SNEGSKA (reference sequence). The CDR3 DNA reads TGCAGTGCAGGGGACGAACACACCTACCAGCAGTACTTC. As protein: CSAGDEHTYQQYF.

This clonotype came up many times. The chain couples TRBV5-1 to TRBJ2-1; 12 bases are shared with TRBD2. The CDR3 covers 15 residues. Germline values: CDR1 SGHRS, CDR2 YFSETQ. V lost 4 bases and J lost 4; bases outside the gene matches: 3. The CDR3 DNA follows: TGCGCCAGCAGCGCTAGCGGGAGGGAGTACAATGAGCAGTTCTTC. Its translation: CASSASGREYNEQFF.

This clonotype occurred many times. The chain has TRBV30 and TRBJ2-1; D might be TRBD1 (5 bases). This CDR3 is 12 amino acids long. CDR1 GTSNPN and CDR2 SVGIG come from the germline V gene (reference sequence). Between the trimmed V and J ends, which lost 2 bases and 12 bases, there was a span of 14 bases. CDR3 DNA sequence: TGTGCCTGGAGTTGGGGCTTTGAATGGCAGTTCTTC. This sequence encodes CAWSWGFEWQFF. The full variable domain, with the rest looked up from reference TRBV30 and TRBJ2-1, is SQTIHQWPATLVQPVGSPLSLECTVEGTSNPNLYWYRQAAGRGLQLLFYSVGIGQISSEVPQNLSASRPQDRQFILSSKKLLLSDSGFYLCAWSWGFEWQFFGPGTRLTVL.

There are many counts of this clonotype. This sequence joins TRBV9 and TRBJ1-5, with 9 bases lining up with TRBD1. Germline CDR1 and CDR2: SGDLS and YYNGEE. The CDR3 contains 15 residues. Trimming at V came to 4 bases and at J to 2 bases, leaving 4 bases not matched to a gene. The CDR3 DNA reads TGTGCCAGCAGCCCCGGGACAGGGCGCAATCAGCCCCAGCATTTT. Protein sequence: CASSPGTGRNQPQHF. The full variable domain, rest sourced from reference TRBV9 and TRBJ1-5, is DSGVTQTPKHLITATGQRVTLRCSPRSGDLSVYWYQQSLDQGLQFLIQYYNGEERAKGNILERFSAQQFPDLHSELNLSSLELGDSALYFCASSPGTGRNQPQHFGDGTRLSIL.

The table lists this clonotype with many counts. The chain couples TRBV29-1 to TRBJ2-1, with 7 positions matching TRBD1. V shed 3 bases and J 4 bases; nucleotides not matched to a gene: 3. Germline V gene sequence: CDR1 SQVTM, CDR2 ANQGSEA. The CDR3 has 13 amino acids. This chain's CDR3 is CSVETGPYNEQFF. In DNA form, the CDR3 reads TGCAGCGTTGAGACAGGGCCTTACAATGAGCAGTTCTTC.

This clonotype was counted many times. This chain joins TRBV29-1 and TRBJ1-2, with D perhaps matching TRBD1 (5 bases). CDR3 length: 13 residues. Germline values: CDR1 SQVTM, CDR2 ANQGSEA. V was cut by 7 bases and J by 3 bases, with 15 bases left in between. In DNA, the CDR3 is TGCAGCGACCAGGGTCTCAGAGACTATGGCTACACCTTC. This codes for CSDQGLRDYGYTF.

Ten or more counts support this clonotype. The rearrangement uses TRBV5-1 and TRBJ2-1; D might be TRBD1 (7 bases). The CDR3 is 16 residues long. CDR1 and CDR2 (germline): SGHRS, YFSETQ. Trimming pared 8 bases from V and 7 bases from J, leaving 25 bases between. The CDR3 is CARLGGDSECRNEQFF. CDR3 sequence (DNA): TGCGCCAGGCTAGGAGGGGACAGTGAGTGTAGGAATGAGCAGTTCTTC.

This clonotype has at least ten counts. The gene calls are TRBV7-7 and TRBJ1-1, with D possibly matching TRBD1 (6 bases). The CDR3 extends over 17 amino acids. Germline assignment: CDR1 SSHAT and CDR2 FNYEAQ (reference sequence). Trimming removed 3 bases from V and 1 base from J, with 18 bases in between. This CDR3 is CASSFQIHRAENTEAFF. Written as DNA, the CDR3 is TGTGCCAGCAGCTTTCAGATTCACAGGGCGGAGAACACTGAAGCTTTCTTT.

This clonotype is labeled as medium-sized. Germline and junction disagree at one end, which may indicate a read error. CDR3 DNA sequence: TGTGCCAGCAGCTTATGTATTTTT. As protein: CASSLCIF. The chain employs TRBV7-3 and TRBJ1-4; no clear D gene. The CDR3 has 8 residues. Germline CDR1 and CDR2: SGHTA and FQGTGA.

This clonotype was seen only once. An end of the junction differs from the germline gene, which may be a read error. V is TRBV6-5 and J is TRBJ2-7; D possibly corresponds to TRBD1 (5 bases). This CDR3 comprises 13 residues. Looked up from germline, CDR1 is MNHEY and CDR2 is SVGAGI. In DNA, the CDR3 is TGTGCCAGCAGTTACGACAGTACCGAGACCCACCACTTC. It encodes CASSYDSTETHHF.

At least ten counts were recorded for this clonotype. The chain uses TRBV20-1 and TRBJ1-4; D unresolved. This CDR3 has 14 amino acids. Germline-derived CDR1 and CDR2 are DFQATT and SNEGSKA (reference sequence). V lost 0 bases, J lost 3 bases, and 8 bases lay in between. CDR3 DNA sequence: TGCAGTGCTAGAGATTGGGAGTCTAATGAAAAACTGTTTTTT. Translated: CSARDWESNEKLFF.

This clonotype has ten or more counts. The chain links TRBV4-3 to TRBJ2-7; a weak D match, TRBD2 (5 bases). The V and J ends lost 0 bases and 3 bases respectively, with 12 bases between them. Germline CDR1 LGHNA, CDR2 YSLEER. The CDR3 totals 15 residues. The CDR3 here is CASSQEWESYYEQYF. As DNA, the CDR3 is TGCGCCAGCAGCCAAGAATGGGAGTCTTACTACGAGCAGTACTTC.

In its sample, this clonotype was seen many times. The V gene is TRBV4-2, the J gene TRBJ2-3, with D possibly matching TRBD2 (5 bases). The germline V gene has CDR1 LGHNA and CDR2 YNFKEQ. Trimming stripped 0 bases from V and 2 bases from J, with 15 bases between. The CDR3 contains 17 residues. CDR3 amino acids: CASSQDGVIALTDTQYF. The CDR3 DNA is TGTGCCAGCAGCCAAGATGGGGTAATAGCGCTCACAGATACGCAGTATTTT.

This clonotype is medium-sized (0.01 to 0.1%) in the sample. V is TRBV27 and J is TRBJ2-7; 7 bases fit TRBD2. The CDR3 sequence is 13 residues long. Germline CDR1 MNHEY, CDR2 SMNVEV (reference sequence). Trimming cost V 5 bases and J 2 bases; bases outside gene matches: 3. The CDR3 DNA sequence: TGTGCCAGCAGTGGGGCGGGAGCCTACGAGCAGTACTTC. This translates into CASSGAGAYEQYF.

This clonotype was detected ten times or more. The chain carries TRBV7-3 and TRBJ2-1, with 12 bases fitting TRBD1. The CDR3 sequence is 17 residues long. Losses at the gene ends were 2 bases for V and 9 bases for J; bases not matched to a gene: 11. Germline V gene sequence: CDR1 SGHTA, CDR2 FQGTGA. CDR3 protein: CASSLGGQGAPSLEQFF. In nucleotides, the CDR3 is TGTGCCAGCAGCTTAGGGGGACAGGGGGCCCCTAGCCTTGAGCAGTTCTTC.

In this sample, this clonotype turned up many times. The chain combines TRBV7-9 with TRBJ2-7; 8 bases agree with TRBD2. Germline V gene sequence: CDR1 SEHNR, CDR2 FQNEAQ (reference sequence). V shed 2 bases, J shed 5 bases, and the junction held 8 bases outside the gene matches. The CDR3 is made up of 15 amino acids. The CDR3 protein is CASSLLGGRIDEQYF. The CDR3 DNA reads as TGTGCCAGCAGCTTATTAGGCGGGAGGATCGACGAGCAGTACTTC. Using reference TRBV7-9 and TRBJ2-7 for the parts outside the CDR3, the full variable domain is DTGVSQNPRHKITKRGQNVTFRCDPISEHNRLYWYRQTLGQGPEFLTYFQNEAQLEKSRLLSDRFSAERPKGSFSTLEIQRTEQGDSAMYLCASSLLGGRIDEQYFGPGTRLTVT.

This clonotype occurred many times. This chain joins TRBV4-2 and TRBJ2-1; 9 bases match TRBD2. CDR1 is LGHNA, CDR2 YNFKEQ, per germline. The V gene end was trimmed by 2 bases and the J gene end by 1 base; junction bases not matched to a gene: 0. The CDR3 spans 15 residues. In DNA form, the CDR3 reads TGTGCCAGCAGCCAAACTAGCGGGTCCTACAATGAGCAGTTCTTC. This gives the protein CASSQTSGSYNEQFF.

This clonotype was counted a few times. This chain links TRBV24-1 with TRBJ2-1, with 10 bases that match TRBD1. The CDR3 totals 14 residues. Germline lookup yields CDR1 KGHDR and CDR2 SFDVKD. V was clipped by 8 bases and J by 5 bases; unmatched bases: 5. In nucleotides, the CDR3 is TGTGCCACCACCGGGACAGGGGTCCACAATGAGCAGTTCTTC. It is translated as CATTGTGVHNEQFF.

Ten or more counts support this clonotype. This chain joins TRBV6-6 and TRBJ1-5; 7 bases match TRBD1. The CDR3 has 13 amino acids. J lost 5 bases, V lost 5 bases, and 3 bases had no gene match. Germline CDR1 is MNHNY and CDR2 is SVGAGI (reference sequence). The CDR3 region has the DNA TGTGCCAGCAGTCCAGGGGGTTATCAGCCCCAGCATTTT. As protein: CASSPGGYQPQHF.

This clonotype was counted at least ten times. The V call is TRBV9, the J call TRBJ2-3; D is uncertain. This CDR3 is 13 amino acids long. The ends were cut back, 2 bases at V and 2 bases at J, with 6 bases in the middle. Germline CDR1 SGDLS, CDR2 YYNGEE. For the CDR3, the DNA is TGTGCCAGCAGCGTTTCCCACACAGATACGCAGTATTTT. Residues: CASSVSHTDTQYF.

At least ten counts were recorded for this clonotype. V and J are TRBV6-5 and TRBJ2-3, with unresolved D. The V gene lost 8 bases and the J gene lost 2 bases, with 14 bases spanning the gap. Germline V gene lookup returns CDR1 MNHEY and CDR2 SVGAGI. This CDR3 spans 14 amino acids. The CDR3 spells CASSPAATTDTQYF. For the CDR3, the DNA is TGTGCCAGCTCCCCGGCAGCAACCACAGATACGCAGTATTTT.

This clonotype was picked up many times. The chain carries TRBV29-1 and TRBJ2-3; 10 bases are shared with TRBD2. Germline CDR1 and CDR2: SQVTM and ANQGSEA. Trimming took 1 base from V and 6 from J; bases not matched to a gene: 10. The CDR3 spans 16 residues. CDR3 region: CSVEGLAGVHFDTQYF. In DNA, the CDR3 is TGCAGCGTTGAAGGGCTAGCGGGAGTCCATTTTGATACGCAGTATTTT.

In this sample, this clonotype turned up many times. The chain employs TRBV7-9 and TRBJ2-2, with TRBD1 matching 8 bases. The V segment lost 6 bases and the J segment 0 bases; nucleotides outside the gene matches: 6. This CDR3 contains 16 residues. Germline-derived CDR1 and CDR2 are SEHNR and FQNEAQ (reference sequence). CDR3 nucleotides: TGTGCCAGCAGGCCTGGACAGGGATCGAACACCGGGGAGCTGTTTTTT. It translates to CASRPGQGSNTGELFF. The full variable domain, its missing parts supplied by reference TRBV7-9 and TRBJ2-2, is DTGVSQNPRHKITKRGQNVTFRCDPISEHNRLYWYRQTLGQGPEFLTYFQNEAQLEKSRLLSDRFSAERPKGSFSTLEIQRTEQGDSAMYLCASRPGQGSNTGELFFGEGSRLTVL.

This clonotype was seen repeatedly, ten times or more. J is TRBJ2-7 and V is TRBV28; 9 bases align to TRBD1. With 5 bases clipped from V and 7 bases from J, the junction kept 12 bases outside the gene matches. The CDR3 covers 15 residues. Germline V gene data show CDR1 as MDHEN and CDR2 as SYDVKM. CDR3 nucleotide sequence: TGTGCCAGCAGTCCGGTCCCCGGGACAGGGTTTGAGCAGTACTTC. Residues: CASSPVPGTGFEQYF.

This clonotype was found many times. The rearrangement links TRBV7-9 to TRBJ2-7; D might be TRBD2 (6 bases). This CDR3 comprises 13 residues. V dropped 5 bases and J dropped 3 bases, with 11 bases sitting between them. Germline V gives CDR1 SEHNR, CDR2 FQNEAQ (reference sequence). The CDR3 DNA follows: TGTGCCAGCAGCCCGCGGGACGGCTACGAGCAGTACTTC. Translation: CASSPRDGYEQYF.

This clonotype was seen just once. The genes are TRBV4-1 and TRBJ1-4, with D uncertain. The CDR3 has 13 residues. Trimming removed 5 bases at V and 6 bases at J, with 10 bases between. Germline-derived CDR1 and CDR2 are MGHRA and YSYEKL. The CDR3: CASSRSGYEKLFF. As DNA, the CDR3 is TGCGCCAGCAGCAGATCGGGCTATGAAAAACTGTTTTTT.

This clonotype was detected many times. This chain uses TRBV29-1 with TRBJ2-1; 9 bases are shared with TRBD2. V gave up 0 bases and J gave up 4 bases; unmatched junction bases: 10. CDR3 length: 17 residues. Germline-derived CDR1 and CDR2 are SQVTM and ANQGSEA. The DNA of the CDR3 is TGCAGCGTTGAAGAGGGGGAGGGACTAGCCCCTTACAATGAGCAGTTCTTC. As protein: CSVEEGEGLAPYNEQFF.

In its sample, this clonotype was seen many times. The V gene is TRBV28, the J gene TRBJ2-4; possibly TRBD1 for D (6 bases). This CDR3 is 16 amino acids long. V was shortened by 6 bases and J by 5 bases, with 20 bases between the two germline ends. The germline V gene has CDR1 MDHEN and CDR2 SYDVKM. DNA of the CDR3: TGTGCCAGCAGAAAACTTGAGGGCCAGGGGCAAAACATTCAGTACTTC. Amino acid sequence: CASRKLEGQGQNIQYF.

This clonotype occurred many times. J is TRBJ1-6 and V is TRBV11-2, with D unclear. Germline V gives CDR1 SGHAT, CDR2 FQNNGV. The V gene lost 4 bases and the J gene lost 15 bases, with 10 bases spanning the gap. There are 11 residues in the CDR3. DNA of the CDR3: TGTGCCAGCAGCTCCGTCGGCGTCCTCCACTTT. Protein product: CASSSVGVLHF.